This TCR beta chain was sequenced in a study of T cell repertoires in cytomegalovirus infection. Study as a whole: Public signatures in TCR beta pointed to CMV infection and matching HLA type.

About this clonotype: Its target is not known.

Study-wide results and caveats: Ex vivo responses were dominated by HLA-C-restricted CMV-specific TCR beta clonotypes. Carriage of CMV together with the relevant HLA was identifiable through cumulative public TCR beta family frequency.

Each CDR3 protein gets one entry after TCRdb re-called the reads with MiXCR. The data contain more than 400,000 distinct CDR3 sequences, 26% of them seen just once; the ten biggest clones take up about 13%. The CDR3 has 13 residues. V was cut by 5 bases and J by 5 bases, with 13 bases left in between. Germline V gene lookup returns CDR1 SGHVS and CDR2 FNYEAQ. The chain recombines TRBV7-6 with TRBJ2-7; D may be TRBD1 (6 bases). The TCR comes from a human donor in good health (CMV status not recorded). Some clones in this sample may be carry-over from other donors' samples. The sequenced sample consisted of PBMCs. This CDR3 reads CASSQGQYHEQYF. The CDR3 coding sequence is TGTGCCAGCAGCCAAGGACAGTACCACGAGCAGTACTTC.